The 17 T cell receptor beta chains listed next were all sequenced from one sample in a study of blood T cell repertoires in COVID-19. Generated by immunoSEQ multiplex PCR, the TCRdb table keeps only in-frame clones and is missing some. The sample consists of about 270,000 clones, about nine tenths of them appearing once. The sample was PBMCs or T cells enriched from blood (not recorded which). The source of these receptors is a woman aged 40 to 50 with acute COVID-19.

This chain links TRBV29-1 with TRBJ2-7; D is possibly TRBD2 (6 bases). The CDR3 totals 15 residues. Germline CDR1 is SQVTM and CDR2 is ANQGSEA. V shed 0 bases and J shed 2 bases, with 14 bases lying between them. CDR3 sequence: CSVEDLDAGTYEQYF. The CDR3 bases are TGCAGCGTTGAAGATCTCGATGCGGGAACCTACGAGCAGTACTTC.

The genes are TRBV10-3 and TRBJ2-7; TRBD2 agrees at 7 bases. In germline, CDR1 is ENHRY, CDR2 SYGVKD. Trimming took 3 bases from V and 4 from J; bases not matched to a gene: 15. The CDR3 loop spans 17 amino acids. CDR3 residues: CAISEPVGGRYGYEQYF. In nucleotides, the CDR3 is TGTGCCATCAGTGAACCAGTAGGCGGGAGATACGGGTACGAGCAGTACTTC.

The chain uses TRBV27 and TRBJ1-5; 7 bases match TRBD1. J gave up 7 bases and V 4 bases, and 7 bases lay outside the gene matches. The CDR3 spans 14 residues. CDR1 is MNHEY, CDR2 SMNVEV, per germline (reference sequence). The CDR3 reads CASSYRQGHQPQHF. The CDR3 nucleotides read TGTGCCAGCAGTTATAGACAGGGCCACCAGCCCCAGCATTTT.

The chain employs TRBV7-2 and TRBJ2-7; 7 nucleotides match TRBD2. CDR1 SGHTA and CDR2 FQGNSA come from the germline V gene. CDR3 size: 14 residues. The J segment lost 4 bases and the V segment lost 5 bases, leaving 8 bases of the junction unmatched. Written as DNA, the CDR3 is TGTGCCAGCAGCCCCCGGGGGGTTCCTTACGAGCAGTACTTC. It encodes CASSPRGVPYEQYF.

The DNA for the CDR3 is TGTGCCAGCAGTTACCCCGAAGGGGGGGCCAGGGAGACCCAGTACTTC. This gives the protein CASSYPEGGARETQYF. The gene calls are TRBV5-8 and TRBJ2-5; the D gene is possibly TRBD2 (7 bases). The V gene lost 5 bases and the J gene lost 5 bases, with 22 bases spanning the gap. The CDR3 runs to 16 residues. Germline V gene lookup returns CDR1 SGHTS and CDR2 YDEGEE.

V is TRBV7-8 and J is TRBJ2-2; 9 bases are shared with TRBD2. Trimming at V came to 3 bases and at J to 4 bases, leaving 6 bases not matched to a gene. The CDR3 spans 16 residues. CDR1 and CDR2 from the germline V gene are SGHVS and FQNEAQ. CDR3 sequence (DNA): TGTGCCAGCAGCTTCCAAGAAGCGGGAGGCACCGGGGAGCTGTTTTTT. Protein: CASSFQEAGGTGELFF.

This rearrangement joins TRBV7-8 to TRBJ2-7, with 8 bases that match TRBD2. This CDR3 spans 13 amino acids. The V and J ends lost 6 bases and 3 bases, in that order; junction bases with no gene match: 4. Germline V lookup: CDR1 SGHVS, CDR2 FQNEAQ. CDR3 loop: CASRGLAVYEQYF. The CDR3 DNA follows: TGTGCCAGCAGAGGACTAGCCGTCTACGAGCAGTACTTC.

The chain employs TRBV28 and TRBJ2-5; 14 nucleotides align to TRBD2. This CDR3 contains 15 residues. Germline CDR1 reads MDHEN; CDR2 reads SYDVKM. Losses at the gene ends were 5 bases for V and 5 bases for J; bases not matched to a gene: 4. CDR3: CASSRGLAGEETQYF. The CDR3 nucleotides read TGTGCCAGCAGTAGGGGACTAGCGGGAGAGGAGACCCAGTACTTC.

The genes are TRBV3-1 (or the pseudogene TRBV3-2) and TRBJ1-2; 9 bases agree with TRBD1. CDR1 and CDR2 (germline): LGHDT, YNNKEL (reference sequence). This CDR3 has 15 amino acids. V shed 4 bases, J shed 5 bases, and the junction held 8 bases outside the gene matches. The CDR3 here is CASSLNRGRLYGYTF. CDR3 coding DNA: TGTGCCAGCAGCCTAAACAGGGGGCGGCTTTATGGCTACACCTTC.

The chain links TRBV15 to TRBJ2-5; 12 nucleotides match TRBD1. This CDR3 has 18 residues. The V segment lost 0 bases and the J segment 3 bases; nucleotides outside the gene matches: 8. Germline lookup yields CDR1 LNHNV and CDR2 YYDKDF (reference sequence). CDR3 in DNA: TGTGCCACCAGCAGAGATGGGGGGACAGGGGGCTTAAAAGAGACCCAGTACTTC. Translating gives CATSRDGGTGGLKETQYF. Using reference TRBV15 and TRBJ2-5 for the parts outside the CDR3, the full variable domain is DAMVIQNPRYQVTQFGKPVTLSCSQTLNHNVMYWYQQKSSQAPKLLFHYYDKDFNNEADTPDNFQSRRPNTSFCFLDIRSPGLGDTAMYLCATSRDGGTGGLKETQYFGPGTRLLVL.

The rearrangement joins TRBV2 to TRBJ2-3; D possibly corresponds to TRBD1 (5 bases). This CDR3 contains 14 residues. Germline CDR1 reads SNHLY; CDR2 reads FYNNEI. V was cut by 7 bases and J by 3 bases, with 14 bases left in between. CDR3 coding DNA: TGTGCCAGCACCCAGGGTGGGCGAACAGATACGCAGTATTTT. This sequence encodes CASTQGGRTDTQYF.

The rearrangement links TRBV9 to TRBJ2-3, with TRBD2 identical over 10 bases. The germline CDR1 and CDR2 sequences are SGDLS and YYNGEE. J was trimmed by 5 bases and V by 4 bases; bases with no gene match: 7. The CDR3 totals 15 residues. CDR3 loop: CASSYSGGEGDTQYF. The DNA of the CDR3 is TGTGCCAGCAGCTACAGCGGGGGGGAAGGAGATACGCAGTATTTT. The variable domain in full, completed from reference TRBV9 and TRBJ2-3, reads DSGVTQTPKHLITATGQRVTLRCSPRSGDLSVYWYQQSLDQGLQFLIQYYNGEERAKGNILERFSAQQFPDLHSELNLSSLELGDSALYFCASSYSGGEGDTQYFGPGTRLTVL.

This chain connects TRBV18 to TRBJ1-2, with 7 bases fitting TRBD1. Germline loops: CDR1 KGHSH, CDR2 LQKENI. This CDR3 is built from 16 residues. V shed 3 bases and J 5 bases; nucleotides not matched to a gene: 12. Here the CDR3 DNA reads TGTGCCAGCTCACCGGAGAGGGACAGCGGATTTTATGGCTACACCTTC. Its translation is CASSPERDSGFYGYTF.

This clone was observed a single time. The CDR3 reads CASSEEPGTEQYF. The CDR3, as DNA: TGTGCCAGCAGTGAAGAACCCGGGACAGAGCAGTACTTC. The chain couples TRBV6-1 to TRBJ2-7; a weak D match, TRBD1 (6 bases). The V gene's germline CDR1 is MNHNS and CDR2 SASEGT. V was clipped by 1 base and J by 7 bases, with 11 bases between them. The CDR3 has 13 residues.

This clone has only a few counts. V and J are TRBV7-3 and TRBJ2-5; 11 nucleotides align to TRBD2. V was pared by 1 base and J by 4 bases, with 17 bases of the junction left unmatched. The germline gives CDR1 SGHTA, CDR2 FQGTGA. The CDR3 spans 20 residues. The CDR3 loop is CASSLKGRGTSGPRGETQYF. The CDR3 DNA follows: TGTGCCAGCAGCTTAAAGGGTAGGGGGACTAGCGGCCCGAGGGGAGAGACCCAGTACTTC.

This clone was recorded only once. The V and J genes are TRBV6-5 and TRBJ1-2; D is unresolved. Trimming removed 6 bases at V and 0 bases at J, with 11 bases between. Germline V gene lookup returns CDR1 MNHEY and CDR2 SVGAGI. The CDR3 is 14 amino acids. CDR3 sequence reads: CASSPSATNYGYTF. Written as DNA, the CDR3 is TGTGCCAGCAGCCCCTCTGCGACTAACTATGGCTACACCTTC.

The rearrangement links TRBV6-1 to TRBJ1-3; 10 bases map to TRBD1. From germline, CDR1 is MNHNS and CDR2 SASEGT. The length of the CDR3 is 16 residues. With 3 bases clipped from V and 2 bases from J, the junction kept 4 bases outside the gene matches. CDR3 bases: TGTGCCAGCAGTGAGGGACAGGGGTTGGCTGGAAACACCATATATTTT. This sequence encodes CASSEGQGLAGNTIYF.